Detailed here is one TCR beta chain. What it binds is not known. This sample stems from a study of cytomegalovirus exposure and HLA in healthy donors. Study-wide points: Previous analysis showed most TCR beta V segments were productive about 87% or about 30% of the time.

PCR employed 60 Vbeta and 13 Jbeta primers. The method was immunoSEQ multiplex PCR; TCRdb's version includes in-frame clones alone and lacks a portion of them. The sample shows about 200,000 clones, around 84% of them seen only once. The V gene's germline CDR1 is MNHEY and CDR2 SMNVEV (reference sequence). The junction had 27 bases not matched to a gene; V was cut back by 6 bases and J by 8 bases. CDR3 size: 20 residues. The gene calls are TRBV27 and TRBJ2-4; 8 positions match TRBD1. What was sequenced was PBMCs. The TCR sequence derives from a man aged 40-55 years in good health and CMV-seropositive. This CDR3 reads CASSRWQRRGQAMKGDIQYF. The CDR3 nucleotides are TGTGCCAGCAGCCGCTGGCAACGGAGGGGACAGGCCATGAAGGGGGACATTCAGTACTTC.